This TCR beta chain emerged from a study of molecular identifiers for immune sequencing clone quantification. TCRdb ran MiXCR on the PCR reads and lists one entry per CDR3 protein. The sample holds about half a million distinct CDR3 sequences, 20% to 25% seen once. Note on this clonotype: No antigen is known for it.

Study findings and constraints: Even with some 920,000 naive cells present, spiked Jurkat TCR RNA from one cell was reportedly detectable.

Sorting isolated naive CD8 T cells as CD8+CD4-CCR7+CD45RA+ events. Germline loops: CDR1 SGHDT, CDR2 YYEEEE. The CDR3 has 15 amino acids. V lost 4 bases and J 0 bases, leaving 14 bases between the germline ends. The chain couples TRBV5-6 to TRBJ2-7, with no clear D. The TCR comes from a human donor in good health. Some libraries in this study had Jurkat cell RNA spiked in. Sequenced: naive CD8+ T cells from blood, with Jurkat cell RNA spiked in. Subset in this sample: FACS-sorted CD8+CD4-CCR7+CD45RA+ naive T cells. For the CDR3, the DNA is TGTGCCAGCAGCGCCCTAGTGAAAAGCTCCTACGAGCAGTACTTC. Its protein is CASSALVKSSYEQYF.